The source of this T cell receptor beta chain is a study of Tregs in tolerant kidney transplant recipients. V was pared by 4 bases and J by 2 bases, with 9 bases between. This CDR3 has 13 residues. Germline assignment: CDR1 SEHNR and CDR2 FQNEAQ (reference sequence). The method was immunoSEQ multiplex PCR; TCRdb's version includes in-frame clones alone and lacks a portion of them. The sample yields just under 65,000 clones, 95% to 98% seen once. The source was Tregs from blood, collected before the transplant. The rearrangement links TRBV7-9 to TRBJ2-7, with D perhaps TRBD2 (6 bases). The TCR was taken from a human donor who received a combined kidney and bone marrow transplant. CDR3 residues: CASSYWGAYEQYF. The CDR3 coding sequence is TGTGCCAGCAGCTATTGGGGGGCCTACGAGCAGTACTTC.